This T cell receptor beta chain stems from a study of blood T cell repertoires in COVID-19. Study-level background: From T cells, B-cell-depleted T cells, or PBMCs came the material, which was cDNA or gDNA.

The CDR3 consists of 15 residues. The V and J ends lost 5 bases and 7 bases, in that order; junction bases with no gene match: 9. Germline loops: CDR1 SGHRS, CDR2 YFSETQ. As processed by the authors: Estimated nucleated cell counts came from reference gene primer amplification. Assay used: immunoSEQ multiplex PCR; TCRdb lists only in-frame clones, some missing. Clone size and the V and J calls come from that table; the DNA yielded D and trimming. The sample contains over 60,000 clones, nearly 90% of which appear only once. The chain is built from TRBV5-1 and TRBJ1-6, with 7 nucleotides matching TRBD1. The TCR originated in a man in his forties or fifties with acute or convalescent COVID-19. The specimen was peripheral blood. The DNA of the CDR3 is TGCGCCAGCAGGTCTACAGGGGTTCAAAATTCACCCCTCCACTTT. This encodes CASRSTGVQNSPLHF.